The clone carrying this TCR beta chain was counted ten times or more. The data are from a study of T-cell reconstitution after alpha-beta-depleted transplantation in children. Preparation of the TCRbeta library used unique molecular identifiers. TCRdb itself ran the PCR reads through MiXCR, one entry per CDR3 protein. The sample shows 640,000 or so distinct CDR3 sequences, 16% of them seen only once. Germline CDR1 and CDR2: DFQATT and SNEGSKA (reference sequence). V lost 6 bases, J lost 4 bases, and 21 bases lay in between. The CDR3 totals 15 residues. V is TRBV20-1 and J is TRBJ1-1; a weak D match, TRBD1 (6 bases). The receptor was isolated from a human donor who donated a stem cell graft to a child with acute myeloid leukemia. The sequenced sample was PBMCs from the stem cell graft donor, obtained from the stem cell graft. CDR3 in amino acids: CSASNAQQGGTEAFF. The CDR3, as DNA: TGCAGTGCCTCTAACGCCCAACAGGGTGGCACTGAAGCTTTCTTT.